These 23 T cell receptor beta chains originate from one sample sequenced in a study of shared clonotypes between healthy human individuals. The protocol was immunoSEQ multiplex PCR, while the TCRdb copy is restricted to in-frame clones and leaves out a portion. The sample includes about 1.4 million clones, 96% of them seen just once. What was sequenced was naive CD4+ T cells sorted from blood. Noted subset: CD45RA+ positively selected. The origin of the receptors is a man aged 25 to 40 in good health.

The CDR3 DNA is TGTGCCTGGAGTTACCAAGTACAGGGAACCTCCTACGAGCAGTACTTC. Translation: CAWSYQVQGTSYEQYF. The J gene is TRBJ2-7, the V gene TRBV30; perhaps TRBD1 as D (6 bases). The V end was cut by 2 bases, the J end by 0 bases, with 17 bases between. This CDR3 contains 16 residues. The germline V gene encodes CDR1 GTSNPN and CDR2 SVGIG (reference sequence).

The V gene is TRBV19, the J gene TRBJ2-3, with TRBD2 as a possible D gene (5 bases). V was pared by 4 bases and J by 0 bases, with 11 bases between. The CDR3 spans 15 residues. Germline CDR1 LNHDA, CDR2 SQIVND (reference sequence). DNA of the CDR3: TGTGCCAGTAGTACACAGCGGCTTAGCACAGATACGCAGTATTTT. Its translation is CASSTQRLSTDTQYF.

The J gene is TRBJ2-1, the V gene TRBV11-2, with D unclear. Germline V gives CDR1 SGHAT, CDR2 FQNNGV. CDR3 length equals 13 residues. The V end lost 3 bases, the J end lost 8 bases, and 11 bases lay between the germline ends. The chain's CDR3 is CASSFTWTDEQFF. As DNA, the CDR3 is TGTGCCAGCAGCTTTACTTGGACGGATGAGCAGTTCTTC.

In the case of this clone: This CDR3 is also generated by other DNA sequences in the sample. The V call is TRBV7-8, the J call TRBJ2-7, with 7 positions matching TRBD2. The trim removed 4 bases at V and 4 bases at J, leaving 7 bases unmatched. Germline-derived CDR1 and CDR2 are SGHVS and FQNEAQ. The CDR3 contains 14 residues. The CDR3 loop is CASSSGLGPYEQYF. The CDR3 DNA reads TGTGCCAGCAGCTCCGGACTAGGTCCGTACGAGCAGTACTTC.

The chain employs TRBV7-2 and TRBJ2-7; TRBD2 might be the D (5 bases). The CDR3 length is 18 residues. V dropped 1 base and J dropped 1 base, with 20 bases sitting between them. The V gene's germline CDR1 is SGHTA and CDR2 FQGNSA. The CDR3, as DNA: TGTGCCAGCAGCTTAGAGGAGACAAGAGGCGGGTTATCCTACGAGCAGTACTTC. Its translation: CASSLEETRGGLSYEQYF.

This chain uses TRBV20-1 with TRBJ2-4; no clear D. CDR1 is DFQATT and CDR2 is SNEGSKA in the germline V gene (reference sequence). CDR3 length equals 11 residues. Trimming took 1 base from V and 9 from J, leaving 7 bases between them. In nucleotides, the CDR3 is TGCAGTGCTAGAGTCCTCGGCATTCAGTACTTC. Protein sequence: CSARVLGIQYF.

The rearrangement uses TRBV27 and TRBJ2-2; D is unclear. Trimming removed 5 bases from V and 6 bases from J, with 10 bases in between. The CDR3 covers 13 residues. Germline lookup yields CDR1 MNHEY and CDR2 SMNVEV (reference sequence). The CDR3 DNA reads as TGTGCCAGCAGTCTTCTCGTGGCCGGGGAGCTGTTTTTT. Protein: CASSLLVAGELFF.

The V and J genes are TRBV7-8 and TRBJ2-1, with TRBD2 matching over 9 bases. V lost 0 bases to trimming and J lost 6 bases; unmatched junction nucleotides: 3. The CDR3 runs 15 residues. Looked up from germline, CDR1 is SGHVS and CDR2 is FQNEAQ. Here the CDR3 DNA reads TGTGCCAGCAGCTTAGCAGGCGGGAGGGTCAATGAGCAGTTCTTC. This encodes CASSLAGGRVNEQFF.

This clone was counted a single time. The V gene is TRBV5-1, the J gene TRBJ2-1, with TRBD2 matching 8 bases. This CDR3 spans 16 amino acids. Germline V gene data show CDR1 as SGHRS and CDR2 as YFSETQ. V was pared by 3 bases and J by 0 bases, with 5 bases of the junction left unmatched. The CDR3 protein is CASSWIAGSSYNEQFF. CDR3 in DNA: TGCGCCAGCAGCTGGATAGCGGGGAGCTCCTACAATGAGCAGTTCTTC.

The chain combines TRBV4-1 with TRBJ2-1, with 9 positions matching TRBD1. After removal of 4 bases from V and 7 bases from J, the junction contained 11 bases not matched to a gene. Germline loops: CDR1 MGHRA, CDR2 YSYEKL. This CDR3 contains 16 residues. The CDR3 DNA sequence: TGCGCCAGCAGCCGTTATGGGACAGGGAAAGGGAATGAGCAGTTCTTC. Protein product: CASSRYGTGKGNEQFF.

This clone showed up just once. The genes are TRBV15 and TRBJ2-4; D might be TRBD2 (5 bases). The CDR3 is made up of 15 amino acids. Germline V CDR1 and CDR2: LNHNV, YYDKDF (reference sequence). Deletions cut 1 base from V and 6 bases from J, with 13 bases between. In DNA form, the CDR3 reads TGTGCCACCAGCAGAGGAGGCTCCGAGGGAAACATTCAGTACTTC. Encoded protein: CATSRGGSEGNIQYF.

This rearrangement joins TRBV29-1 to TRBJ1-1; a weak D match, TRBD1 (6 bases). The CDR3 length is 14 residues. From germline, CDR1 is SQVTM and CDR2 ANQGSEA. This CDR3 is CSPTRRGSNTEAFF. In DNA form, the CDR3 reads TGCAGTCCTACAAGGAGGGGGTCGAACACTGAAGCTTTCTTT. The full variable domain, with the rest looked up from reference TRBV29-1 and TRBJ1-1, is SAVISQKPSRDICQRGTSLTIQCQVDSQVTMMFWYRQQPGQSLTLIATANQGSEATYESGFVIDKFPISRPNLTFSTLTVSNMSPEDSSIYLCSPTRRGSNTEAFFGQGTRLTVV.

The CDR3 sequence is CASSEEGGNQPQHF. The CDR3, as DNA: TGTGCCAGCAGTGAAGAAGGAGGAAATCAGCCCCAGCATTTT. V gene TRBV6-1 combines with J gene TRBJ1-5; no clear D gene. Germline-derived CDR1 and CDR2 are MNHNS and SASEGT. V lost 1 base, J lost 4 bases, and 8 bases lay in between. This CDR3 has 14 amino acids.

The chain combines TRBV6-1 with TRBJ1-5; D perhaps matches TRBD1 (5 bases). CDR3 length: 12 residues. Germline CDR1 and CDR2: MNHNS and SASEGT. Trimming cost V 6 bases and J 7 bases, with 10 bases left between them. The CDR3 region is CASRVQGQPQHF. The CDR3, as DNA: TGTGCCAGCAGAGTTCAGGGACAGCCCCAGCATTTT.

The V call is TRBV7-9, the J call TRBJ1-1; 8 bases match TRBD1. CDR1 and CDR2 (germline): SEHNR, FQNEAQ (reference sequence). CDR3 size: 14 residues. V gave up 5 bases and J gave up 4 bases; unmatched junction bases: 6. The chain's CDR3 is CASSQGQGSTEAFF. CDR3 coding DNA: TGTGCCAGCAGCCAAGGACAGGGTAGCACTGAAGCTTTCTTT.

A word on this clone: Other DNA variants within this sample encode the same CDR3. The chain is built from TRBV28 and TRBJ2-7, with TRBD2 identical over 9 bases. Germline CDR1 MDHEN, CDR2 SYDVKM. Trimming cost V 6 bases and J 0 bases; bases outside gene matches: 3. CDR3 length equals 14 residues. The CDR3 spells CASSLAGPSYEQYF. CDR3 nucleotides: TGTGCCAGCAGCCTAGCGGGGCCCTCCTACGAGCAGTACTTC. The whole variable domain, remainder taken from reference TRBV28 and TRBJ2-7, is DVKVTQSSRYLVKRTGEKVFLECVQDMDHENMFWYRQDPGLGLRLIYFSYDVKMKEKGDIPEGYSVSREKKERFSLILESASTNQTSMYLCASSLAGPSYEQYFGPGTRLTVT.

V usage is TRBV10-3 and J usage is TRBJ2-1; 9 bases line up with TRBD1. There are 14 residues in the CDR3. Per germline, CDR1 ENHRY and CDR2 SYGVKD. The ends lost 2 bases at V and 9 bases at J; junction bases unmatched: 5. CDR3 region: CAISEGQGRGEQFF. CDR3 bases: TGTGCCATCAGTGAGGGACAGGGGAGGGGTGAGCAGTTCTTC.

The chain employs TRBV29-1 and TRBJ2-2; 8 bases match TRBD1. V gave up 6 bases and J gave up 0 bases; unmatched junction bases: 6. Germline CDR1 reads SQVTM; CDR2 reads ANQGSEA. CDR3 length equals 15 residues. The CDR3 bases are TGCAGCGTGAAGATGACAGGGGCGAACACCGGGGAGCTGTTTTTT. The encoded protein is CSVKMTGANTGELFF.

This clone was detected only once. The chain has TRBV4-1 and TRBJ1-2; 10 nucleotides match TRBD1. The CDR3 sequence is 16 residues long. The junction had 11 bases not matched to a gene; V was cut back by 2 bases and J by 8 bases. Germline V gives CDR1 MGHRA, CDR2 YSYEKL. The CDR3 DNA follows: TGCGCCAGCAGCCAACCCGGAAGGGACAGGGGAGCGGGCTACACCTTC. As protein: CASSQPGRDRGAGYTF.

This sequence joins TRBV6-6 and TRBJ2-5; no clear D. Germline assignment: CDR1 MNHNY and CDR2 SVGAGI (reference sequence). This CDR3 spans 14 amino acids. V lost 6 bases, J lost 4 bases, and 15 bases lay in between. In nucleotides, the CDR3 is TGTGCCAGCAGCGACACGGTTGGAGTAGAGACCCAGTACTTC. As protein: CASSDTVGVETQYF.

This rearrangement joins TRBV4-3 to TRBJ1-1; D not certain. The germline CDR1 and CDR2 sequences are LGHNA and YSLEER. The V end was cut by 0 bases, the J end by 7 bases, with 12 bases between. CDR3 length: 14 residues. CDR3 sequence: CASSQDLGYREAFF. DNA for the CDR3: TGCGCCAGCAGCCAAGATTTAGGATATCGTGAAGCTTTCTTT.

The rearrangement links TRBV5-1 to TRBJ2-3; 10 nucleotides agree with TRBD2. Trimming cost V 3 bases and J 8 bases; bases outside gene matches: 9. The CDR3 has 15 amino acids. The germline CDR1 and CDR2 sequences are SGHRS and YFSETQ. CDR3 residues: CASSYTTSGLGTQYF. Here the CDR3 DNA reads TGCGCCAGCAGCTACACGACTAGCGGGTTGGGTACGCAGTATTTT.

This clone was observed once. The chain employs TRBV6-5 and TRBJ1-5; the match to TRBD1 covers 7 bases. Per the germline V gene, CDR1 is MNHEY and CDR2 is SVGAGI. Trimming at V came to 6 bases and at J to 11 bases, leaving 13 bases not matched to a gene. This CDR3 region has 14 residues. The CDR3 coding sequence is TGTGCCAGCAGCTCCGGACAGGCCCCAATGACCCAGCATTTT. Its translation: CASSSGQAPMTQHF.